These 32 T cell receptor beta chains share one sample of origin, sequenced in a study of breast tumors, draining lymph nodes, adjacent tissues. Using its own MiXCR run on the multiplex PCR reads, TCRdb lists one record per CDR3 protein. The sample shows 150,000 to 200,000 distinct CDR3 sequences, 33% of them seen only once. Samples came from axillary lymph nodes draining the breast cancer. Input material: axillary lymph node tissue. These receptor sequences come from a female donor with breast cancer. Some clones in this sample may be carry-over from other donors' samples.

The chain combines TRBV6-2 or TRBV6-3 with TRBJ1-2; D is undetermined. V was trimmed by 6 bases and J by 13 bases, leaving 18 bases between them. The CDR3 consists of 12 residues. Germline-derived CDR1 and CDR2 are MNHEY and SVGEGT. The DNA for the CDR3 is TGTGCCAGCAGCACGGGTAGCTATGACTGCACCTTC. It is translated as CASSTGSYDCTF.

The chain is built from TRBV7-3 and TRBJ2-3, with 9 bases fitting TRBD2. After removal of 3 bases from V and 14 bases from J, the junction contained 12 bases not matched to a gene. This CDR3 is 14 amino acids long. In germline, CDR1 is SGHTA, CDR2 FQGTGA. CDR3 DNA sequence: TGTGCCAGCAGCTTGGGGGCAGGACTAGCGTTACGGTATTTT. This encodes CASSLGAGLALRYF. Complete variable domain (other parts from reference TRBV7-3 and TRBJ2-3): GAGVSQTPSNKVTEKGKYVELRCDPISGHTALYWYRQSLGQGPEFLIYFQGTGAADDSGLPNDRFFAVRPEGSVSTLKIQRTERGDSAVYLCASSLGAGLALRYFGPGTRLTVL.

In this sample, this clonotype turned up once. This could be a read error, since a much larger clone is one nucleotide away. The chain joins TRBV9 to TRBJ2-5, with D tentatively TRBD1 or TRBD2 (6 bases each). CDR3 length equals 15 residues. CDR1 and CDR2 from the germline V gene are SGDLS and YYNGEE. Trimming pared 7 bases from V and 0 bases from J, leaving 16 bases between. In DNA, the CDR3 is TGTGCCAGCGGTTCGGGGGCGATTTACCAAGAGACCCAGTACTTC. This encodes CASGSGAIYQETQYF.

A few counts support this clonotype. The rearrangement joins TRBV12-3 or TRBV12-4 to TRBJ1-1; D unclear. Trimming took off 6 bases at V and 0 bases at J, with 11 bases between the two ends. The CDR3 length is 14 residues. CDR3: CASSRTGLNTEAFF. The CDR3 nucleotides are TGTGCCAGCAGCCGAACGGGGTTGAACACTGAAGCTTTCTTT.

This clonotype was recorded many times. This clone may be a read error of a much larger clone one base away. The chain joins TRBV7-9 to TRBJ2-5, with 7 positions matching TRBD2. The CDR3 spans 19 residues. Germline assignment: CDR1 SEHNR and CDR2 FQNEAQ (reference sequence). The J segment lost 5 bases and the V segment lost 5 bases, leaving 23 bases of the junction unmatched. CDR3 in DNA: TGTGCCAGCAGCCTTCCACGGGGCGGGCGGGAGAAGTTACCTGAGACCCAGTACTTC. It encodes CASSLPRGGREKLPETQYF.

The chain carries TRBV19 and TRBJ2-2, with 7 bases fitting TRBD1. The J segment lost 1 base and the V segment lost 7 bases, leaving 3 bases of the junction unmatched. The CDR3 loop spans 14 amino acids. Looked up from germline, CDR1 is LNHDA and CDR2 is SQIVND (reference sequence). The CDR3 sequence is CASIGQVNTGELFF. Written as DNA, the CDR3 is TGTGCCAGTATAGGACAGGTGAACACCGGGGAGCTGTTTTTT.

This sequence joins TRBV7-9 and TRBJ2-2, with 15 bases aligning to TRBD2. There are 15 residues in the CDR3. With 10 bases clipped from V and 6 bases from J, the junction kept 6 bases outside the gene matches. The V gene's germline CDR1 is SEHNR and CDR2 FQNEAQ (reference sequence). The CDR3 here is CATGLAGGRPGELFF. In nucleotides, the CDR3 is TGTGCCACGGGACTAGCGGGGGGCCGCCCCGGGGAGCTGTTTTTT.

This clonotype was detected many times. This may be a read error, as it is one base from a much larger clone. The missing conserved phenylalanine or tryptophan at the end of this CDR3 makes a read error likely. CDR3 region: CASSPTLGGNEQFL. The CDR3 DNA reads TGTGCCAGCAGTCCAACTCTGGGGGGTAATGAGCAGTTCCTC. The chain combines TRBV25-1 with TRBJ2-1; D is possibly TRBD2 (6 bases). The CDR3 is made up of 14 amino acids. From germline, CDR1 is MGHDK and CDR2 SYGVNS. V lost 5 bases, J lost 7 bases, and 15 bases lay in between.

This clonotype appeared many times. The chain has TRBV4-1 and TRBJ2-7; D is perhaps TRBD2 (6 bases). The CDR3 loop spans 16 amino acids. Trimming left V 0 bases short and J 3 bases short, with 15 bases between. The germline gives CDR1 MGHRA, CDR2 YSYEKL. Written as DNA, the CDR3 is TGCGCCAGCAGCCAAGAGCTTTCCAGCGGGCTCTACGAGCAGTACTTC. It specifies CASSQELSSGLYEQYF.

This clonotype came up many times. The rearrangement joins TRBV19 to TRBJ1-2; no clear D gene. This CDR3 has 12 amino acids. Per the germline V gene, CDR1 is LNHDA and CDR2 is SQIVND (reference sequence). Between the trimmed V and J ends, which lost 5 bases and 8 bases, there was a span of 12 bases. The CDR3 protein is CASSRDRRGYTF. CDR3 nucleotide sequence: TGTGCCAGTAGTCGAGACCGCCGCGGCTACACCTTC.

This clonotype was counted many times. J is TRBJ2-7 and V is TRBV28; the D is unclear. V was clipped by 4 bases and J by 2 bases, with 9 bases between them. The V gene's germline CDR1 is MDHEN and CDR2 SYDVKM. The CDR3 consists of 13 residues. CDR3 residues: CASSSPGPYEQYF. In nucleotides, the CDR3 is TGTGCCAGCAGTTCCCCCGGGCCCTACGAGCAGTACTTC. The entire variable domain, with the rest obtained from reference TRBV28 and TRBJ2-7, is as follows: DVKVTQSSRYLVKRTGEKVFLECVQDMDHENMFWYRQDPGLGLRLIYFSYDVKMKEKGDIPEGYSVSREKKERFSLILESASTNQTSMYLCASSSPGPYEQYFGPGTRLTVT.

The table lists this clonotype with a few counts. V and J are TRBV20-1 and TRBJ1-4; TRBD1 might be the D (6 bases). The CDR3 contains 13 residues. Germline assignment: CDR1 DFQATT and CDR2 SNEGSKA (reference sequence). Trimming took 2 bases from V and 8 from J, leaving 12 bases between them. CDR3 region: CSARLVGGEKLFF. CDR3 DNA: TGCAGTGCTAGATTGGTAGGGGGGGAAAAACTGTTTTTT.

This clonotype was counted many times. The chain combines TRBV27 with TRBJ1-5, with D possibly being TRBD1 (5 bases). The V end was cut by 1 base, the J end by 2 bases, with 12 bases between. The germline V gene encodes CDR1 MNHEY and CDR2 SMNVEV (reference sequence). This CDR3 region has 16 residues. CDR3 loop: CASSLFPGAGNQPQHF. The CDR3 DNA is TGTGCCAGCAGTTTATTCCCCGGGGCTGGCAATCAGCCCCAGCATTTT.

With regard to this clonotype: The CDR3 does not end in the conserved phenylalanine or tryptophan, so this is likely a read error. This chain joins TRBV7-3 and TRBJ2-2, with D perhaps matching TRBD2 (6 bases). The CDR3 contains 16 residues. Germline CDR1 SGHTA, CDR2 FQGTGA. The CDR3 region is CASSFRGLAITGKLFL. The CDR3, as DNA: TGTGCCAGCAGCTTTCGCGGGCTAGCGATTACCGGGAAGCTGTTTCTT.

On this clonotype itself: A read error is possible here, since a much larger clone lies one base away. The conserved phenylalanine or tryptophan is not found at the CDR3 terminus, so this likely reflects a read error. This chain links TRBV20-1 with TRBJ2-7, with a weak D call TRBD2 (6 bases). The CDR3 runs 17 residues. Germline V gene lookup returns CDR1 DFQATT and CDR2 SNEGSKA (reference sequence). Trimming cost V 3 bases and J 6 bases, with 27 bases left between them. The CDR3, as DNA: TGCAGTGCTAGCTTTCTCGGGGGTCGAGCCGGGGGACGCGAGCAGTACCTC. Translation: CSASFLGGRAGGREQYL.

This clonotype was seen a few times. A read error may explain this, as a much larger clone is one base away. The chain's CDR3 is CSARDTGTGTQPQHF. CDR3 nucleotides: TGCAGTGCTAGGGATACCGGGACAGGGACTCAGCCCCAGCATTTT. The J gene is TRBJ1-5, the V gene TRBV20-1; 9 positions match TRBD1. V shed 3 bases and J 6 bases; nucleotides not matched to a gene: 9. The CDR3 sequence is 15 residues long. Germline loops: CDR1 DFQATT, CDR2 SNEGSKA (reference sequence).

The sample holds many counts of this clonotype. A much larger clone differs by one base, so this may be a read error. The V and J genes are TRBV25-1 and TRBJ2-1; 10 nucleotides align to TRBD2. This CDR3 spans 18 amino acids. V dropped 1 base and J dropped 9; count of bases not matched to a gene: 15. Germline values: CDR1 MGHDK, CDR2 SYGVNS. The CDR3 DNA reads as TGTGCCAGCAGTGAATTAGGTAGCCCTAGCGGGGGCCGGGGTGAGCAGTTCTTC. Translated: CASSELGSPSGGRGEQFF.

V gene TRBV25-1 combines with J gene TRBJ2-1; the D gene is possibly TRBD2 (5 bases). V was cut by 3 bases and J by 8 bases, with 14 bases left in between. The CDR3 has 14 amino acids. CDR1 and CDR2 (germline): MGHDK, SYGVNS. This CDR3 is CASSDYPLGDEQFF. CDR3 DNA: TGTGCCAGCAGTGACTACCCCCTCGGGGATGAGCAGTTCTTC.

This clonotype showed up many times. The chain couples TRBV7-9 to TRBJ2-5; no clear D gene. V was clipped by 3 bases and J by 0 bases, with 8 bases between them. The CDR3 runs 14 residues. The germline CDR1 and CDR2 sequences are SEHNR and FQNEAQ (reference sequence). The DNA of the CDR3 is TGTGCCAGCAGCTTGGTGCAGTACCAAGAGACCCAGTACTTC. It yields the protein CASSLVQYQETQYF.

This clonotype was counted ten times or more. This rearrangement joins TRBV6-2 or TRBV6-3 to TRBJ2-2; D may be TRBD1 (5 bases). The CDR3 extends over 12 amino acids. Looked up from germline, CDR1 is MNHEY and CDR2 is SVGEGT. Trimming left V 8 bases short and J 6 bases short, with 10 bases between. CDR3 DNA sequence: TGTGCCAGCGGCCAGGGTCCCGGGGAGCTGTTTTTT. Translation: CASGQGPGELFF.

This clonotype was picked up many times. V usage is TRBV4-1 and J usage is TRBJ2-7, with D tentatively TRBD1 (7 bases). The V gene lost 4 bases and the J gene lost 6 bases, with 19 bases spanning the gap. Germline CDR1 MGHRA, CDR2 YSYEKL. This CDR3 has 15 amino acids. CDR3 DNA: TGCGCCAGCAGCCCAACCGACAGGGACTCGGCCGAGCAGTACTTC. Translating it yields CASSPTDRDSAEQYF.

This clonotype was counted ten times or more. V is TRBV11-3 and J is TRBJ2-5, with 9 bases aligning to TRBD1. Germline CDR1 reads SGHNT; CDR2 reads YENEEA. V shed 5 bases, J shed 3 bases, and the junction held 4 bases outside the gene matches. CDR3 length: 14 residues. CDR3 amino acids: CASSPGDREETQYF. In nucleotides, the CDR3 is TGTGCCAGCAGCCCGGGGGACAGGGAAGAGACCCAGTACTTC.

This clonotype was observed many times. The genes are TRBV28 and TRBJ2-1; TRBD2 matches at 10 bases. Per the germline V gene, CDR1 is MDHEN and CDR2 is SYDVKM. With 6 bases clipped from V and 1 base from J, the junction kept 6 bases outside the gene matches. The CDR3 runs to 16 residues. CDR3 sequence reads: CASSLRTSGSYNEQFF. The CDR3 bases are TGTGCCAGCAGCTTAAGGACTAGCGGTTCCTACAATGAGCAGTTCTTC.

There are many counts of this clonotype. The V and J genes are TRBV20-1 and TRBJ2-7; no clear D. Per the germline V gene, CDR1 is DFQATT and CDR2 is SNEGSKA (reference sequence). Trimming took off 3 bases at V and 0 bases at J, with 21 bases between the two ends. The CDR3 consists of 17 residues. The DNA of the CDR3 is TGCAGTGCTAGTAGGTTCAAAGCGAGCCTCAGCTCCTACGAGCAGTACTTC. Translated, it gives CSASRFKASLSSYEQYF.

This clonotype was found many times. The chain links TRBV12-3 or TRBV12-4 to TRBJ2-3; D may be TRBD1 or TRBD2 (7 bases each). Trimming left V 7 bases short and J 9 bases short, with 17 bases between. This CDR3 is built from 13 residues. The CDR3 is CASTIYQGGTQYF. As DNA, the CDR3 is TGTGCCAGCACCATTTACCAGGGGGGGACGCAGTATTTT.

The count of this clonotype is one. Since a much larger clone is just one base distant, this may be a read error. Since no conserved phenylalanine or tryptophan closes the CDR3, a read error is the likely cause. This chain joins TRBV24-1 and TRBJ2-4, with D unclear. The CDR3 runs 14 residues. Looked up from germline, CDR1 is KGHDR and CDR2 is SFDVKD. V lost 3 bases and J 6 bases, leaving 11 bases between the germline ends. CDR3 protein: CATSDDRVGNIQYL. Written as DNA, the CDR3 is TGTGCCACCAGTGATGATAGGGTGGGAAACATTCAGTACCTC.

At least ten counts were recorded for this clonotype. The genes are TRBV20-1 and TRBJ2-5; D could derive from TRBD1 or TRBD2 (5 bases each). CDR1 and CDR2 (germline): DFQATT, SNEGSKA (reference sequence). Trimming took 5 bases from V and 4 from J, leaving 17 bases between them. The CDR3 length is 14 residues. The CDR3 loop is CSARTGTAIETQYF. CDR3 bases: TGCAGTGCTCGTACCGGGACCGCCATAGAGACCCAGTACTTC.

The gene calls are TRBV28 and TRBJ2-1; TRBD1 aligns across 9 bases. The CDR3 extends over 15 amino acids. Trimming took 4 bases from V and 3 from J; bases not matched to a gene: 4. Germline V gives CDR1 MDHEN, CDR2 SYDVKM. The CDR3 region has the DNA TGTGCCAGCAGTTACCTGGACAGGGGCTACAATGAGCAGTTCTTC. Protein: CASSYLDRGYNEQFF.

The table lists this clonotype with many counts. The chain has TRBV5-6 and TRBJ1-3, with 9 bases fitting TRBD1. CDR3 size: 16 residues. Germline V gene lookup returns CDR1 SGHDT and CDR2 YYEEEE. With V trimmed by 4 bases and J by 0 bases, 5 bases remained unmatched. CDR3 nucleotide sequence: TGTGCCAGCAGCCTAGGACAGGGGCGCTCTGGAAACACCATATATTTT. Its protein product is CASSLGQGRSGNTIYF.

The chain has TRBV6-1 and TRBJ1-6, with 11 bases aligning to TRBD1. Germline CDR1 MNHNS, CDR2 SASEGT. This CDR3 spans 15 amino acids. V trimming: 7 bases; J trimming: 9 bases; junction bases outside the gene matches: 8. This CDR3 is CASTLTGTGGSPLHF. CDR3 DNA sequence: TGTGCCAGCACCCTGACAGGGACAGGGGGTTCACCCCTCCACTTT.

The chain employs TRBV6-1 and TRBJ1-2; no reliable D call. Germline V gives CDR1 MNHNS, CDR2 SASEGT. The V end was cut by 6 bases, the J end by 6 bases, with 11 bases between. The CDR3 loop spans 12 amino acids. CDR3: CASSHQFHGYTF. DNA for the CDR3: TGTGCCAGCAGCCACCAATTTCATGGCTACACCTTC.

This clonotype has at least ten counts. The chain has TRBV19 and TRBJ2-5; 7 nucleotides agree with TRBD1. The trim removed 5 bases at V and 1 base at J, leaving 7 bases unmatched. The CDR3 runs 15 residues. CDR1 is LNHDA and CDR2 is SQIVND in the germline V gene (reference sequence). The CDR3 loop is CASSRKTGSQETQYF. The CDR3 nucleotides are TGTGCCAGTAGTCGGAAGACAGGGAGCCAAGAGACCCAGTACTTC.